One and the same sample provided the 13 T cell receptor beta chains below, sequenced in a study of blood T cell repertoires in COVID-19. Here immunoSEQ multiplex PCR was the method, and the copy in TCRdb shows in-frame clones only, minus some. The sample shows a few hundred thousand clones, approximately 88% of them seen only once. Sequenced material: peripheral blood. The receptors here all came from a woman aged 50 to 65 with active or convalescent COVID-19.

This clone was observed once. CDR3 loop: CASSSRGQLIGELFF. The DNA for the CDR3 is TGTGCCAGCAGCTCTAGAGGCCAGCTAATCGGGGAGCTGTTTTTT. The chain couples TRBV7-2 to TRBJ2-2; unclear D gene. Trimming pared 4 bases from V and 7 bases from J, leaving 16 bases between. The germline V gene encodes CDR1 SGHTA and CDR2 FQGNSA. The CDR3 runs 15 residues. Supplemented by reference TRBV7-2 and TRBJ2-2, the full variable domain reads GAGVSQSPSNKVTEKGKDVELRCDPISGHTALYWYRQSLGQGLEFLIYFQGNSAPDKSGLPSDRFSAERTGGSVSTLTIQRTQQEDSAVYLCASSSRGQLIGELFFGEGSRLTVL.

The CDR3 nucleotides read TGTGCCAGCAGTTTCCGTTATCAGCCCCAGCATTTT. Translating it yields CASSFRYQPQHF. The chain combines TRBV28 with TRBJ1-5; the D is unclear. V lost 3 bases to trimming and J lost 5 bases, with 5 bases between them. CDR3 size: 12 residues. Germline CDR1 MDHEN, CDR2 SYDVKM.

V and J are TRBV6-1 and TRBJ1-3; D ambiguous. Germline assignment: CDR1 MNHNS and CDR2 SASEGT. CDR3 length equals 16 residues. V lost 2 bases and J 2 bases, leaving 13 bases between the germline ends. The DNA for the CDR3 is TGTGCCAGCAGTGAAAACAGCCATCCGACTGGAAACACCATATATTTT. The encoded protein is CASSENSHPTGNTIYF.

The chain couples TRBV12-5 to TRBJ2-2; 9 bases align to TRBD1. CDR3 size: 16 residues. V shed 0 bases, J shed 6 bases, and the junction held 5 bases outside the gene matches. From germline, CDR1 is LGHNT and CDR2 FRNRAP. The CDR3 loop is CASGLVTGGTAGELFF. CDR3 nucleotides: TGTGCTAGTGGTTTGGTCACAGGGGGCACCGCCGGGGAGCTGTTTTTT.

This chain joins TRBV7-2 and TRBJ2-7, with 12 bases that match TRBD2. V was pared by 6 bases and J by 9 bases, with 18 bases of the junction left unmatched. This CDR3 contains 17 residues. The germline gives CDR1 SGHTA, CDR2 FQGNSA. CDR3 sequence: CASSPAIMTSGSGVQYF. The CDR3 DNA is TGTGCCAGCAGTCCGGCGATAATGACTAGCGGGAGCGGCGTGCAGTACTTC.

The chain is built from TRBV2 and TRBJ1-2; TRBD1 matches 7 bases. The V segment lost 5 bases and the J segment 3 bases; nucleotides outside the gene matches: 21. Germline V gene data show CDR1 as SNHLY and CDR2 as FYNNEI. This CDR3 is 19 amino acids long. The chain's CDR3 is CASSKITPGQTYTYYGYTF. CDR3 DNA sequence: TGTGCCAGCAGTAAAATCACACCGGGACAGACCTACACATACTATGGCTACACCTTC.

Concerning this clone: Other DNA sequences in the same sample also yield this CDR3. The J gene is TRBJ2-2, the V gene TRBV11-3, with 7 nucleotides matching TRBD1. The V segment lost 6 bases and the J segment 6 bases; nucleotides outside the gene matches: 4. Germline-derived CDR1 and CDR2 are SGHNT and YENEEA. CDR3 length: 13 amino acids. CDR3 loop: CASSLDRAGELFF. For the CDR3, the DNA is TGTGCCAGCAGTCTCGACAGGGCCGGGGAGCTGTTTTTT.

V usage is TRBV7-2 and J usage is TRBJ2-5, with 8 bases lining up with TRBD2. V was clipped by 2 bases and J by 4 bases; unmatched bases: 3. The CDR3 loop spans 14 amino acids. The V gene's germline CDR1 is SGHTA and CDR2 FQGNSA. The CDR3 region is CASSLPGGVETQYF. CDR3 nucleotides: TGTGCCAGCAGCTTACCGGGAGGGGTAGAGACCCAGTACTTC.

The chain recombines TRBV4-2 with TRBJ2-7, with 7 bases aligning to TRBD1. J was trimmed by 1 base and V by 3 bases; bases with no gene match: 15. This CDR3 contains 18 residues. The V gene's germline CDR1 is LGHNA and CDR2 YNFKEQ. CDR3 in DNA: TGTGCCAGCAGCCACGATATTCTCGCCGGGACAGCTTCCTACGAGCAGTACTTC. It codes for CASSHDILAGTASYEQYF.

The chain joins TRBV10-3 to TRBJ1-5; D not resolved. V lost 2 bases to trimming and J lost 0 bases, with 8 bases between them. This CDR3 comprises 15 residues. The germline V gene encodes CDR1 ENHRY and CDR2 SYGVKD. CDR3 amino acids: CAISEADYSNQPQHF. The CDR3 bases are TGTGCCATCAGTGAGGCAGACTATAGCAATCAGCCCCAGCATTTT.

The J gene is TRBJ2-3, the V gene TRBV13; 9 nucleotides match TRBD2. Germline CDR1 reads PRHDT; CDR2 reads FYEKMQ (reference sequence). Trimming removed 2 bases from V and 4 bases from J; junction bases left unmatched: 4. The CDR3 contains 15 residues. In DNA, the CDR3 is TGTGCCAGCAGCTTACGCGGGGGGGCAGCAGATACGCAGTATTTT. Its translation is CASSLRGGAADTQYF.

The chain employs TRBV28 and TRBJ1-2; tentative D call: TRBD1 (5 bases). Germline V gene lookup returns CDR1 MDHEN and CDR2 SYDVKM. Trimming stripped 2 bases from V and 6 bases from J, with 13 bases between. The CDR3 is made up of 14 amino acids. The CDR3: CASSLGGSGDGYTF. The CDR3 DNA follows: TGTGCCAGCAGTTTAGGGGGGTCCGGGGATGGCTACACCTTC.

This clone was detected only once. The chain is built from TRBV28 and TRBJ2-1; 7 bases are shared with TRBD1. Germline lookup yields CDR1 MDHEN and CDR2 SYDVKM. With 4 bases clipped from V and 4 bases from J, the junction kept 10 bases outside the gene matches. CDR3 length: 16 residues. The CDR3 here is CASSSAGTAKYNEQFF. The CDR3 region has the DNA TGTGCCAGCAGTTCCGCCGGGACAGCGAAGTACAATGAGCAGTTCTTC.